A single TCR beta chain is shown here with its context. Its specificity is not known. This sample is drawn from a study of monozygotic twins with inflammatory bowel disease. TCRdb re-called the 5' RACE reads and catalogs CDR3 proteins one per entry, DNA excluded. Its table records 150,000 to 200,000 distinct CDR3 sequences. Germline values: CDR1 PRHDT, CDR2 FYEKMQ (reference sequence). This CDR3 contains 12 residues. Regarding the study as a whole: Patients with IBD had less TCRbeta diversity (inverse Simpson) than their healthy co-twins.

The chain uses TRBV13 and TRBJ2-1. The receptor comes from a human donor with ulcerative colitis or Crohn's disease, or a healthy co-twin of an affected twin (not recorded which). Sequenced sample: blood. The CDR3 sequence is CASSLVLAAQFF.